Presented here are 9 T cell receptor beta chains from one specimen sequenced in a study of shared clonotypes between healthy human individuals. TCRdb keeps only in-frame clones here, not all; method: immunoSEQ multiplex PCR. The sample has some 1,100,000 clones, approximately 80% seen once. Sequencing was performed on memory CD4+ T cells from PBMCs. Noted subset: CD45RA-negative fraction. These TCRs come from a man aged 18-30 years in good health. Some clones in this sample may be carry-over from other donors' samples.

The chain has TRBV25-1 and TRBJ2-1; TRBD2 matches at 9 bases. This CDR3 spans 17 amino acids. After removal of 0 bases from V and 2 bases from J, the junction contained 5 bases not matched to a gene. CDR1 and CDR2 (germline): MGHDK, SYGVNS. CDR3 in amino acids: CASSEYGAGGPYNEQFF. The CDR3 DNA reads TGTGCCAGCAGTGAATACGGGGCGGGAGGGCCCTACAATGAGCAGTTCTTC.

The chain is built from TRBV27 and TRBJ2-3; the D is unclear. Trimming pared 5 bases from V and 2 bases from J, leaving 14 bases between. Germline CDR1 and CDR2: MNHEY and SMNVEV (reference sequence). This CDR3 region has 15 residues. The DNA of the CDR3 is TGTGCCAGCAGTCCCTCTTACGTCCCCACAGATACGCAGTATTTT. The encoded protein is CASSPSYVPTDTQYF.

The rearrangement joins TRBV6-6 to TRBJ2-3; D gene ambiguous. With 0 bases removed from V and 0 bases from J, the gap between germline ends came to 10 bases. The CDR3 has 16 amino acids. The germline V gene has CDR1 MNHNY and CDR2 SVGAGI (reference sequence). The CDR3 is CASSYSGSSSTDTQYF. The CDR3, as DNA: TGTGCCAGCAGTTACTCGGGAAGCTCTAGCACAGATACGCAGTATTTT.

The J gene is TRBJ1-2, the V gene TRBV7-2, with 11 bases matching TRBD1. CDR1 is SGHTA, CDR2 FQGNSA, per germline. The CDR3 loop spans 15 amino acids. After removal of 2 bases from V and 7 bases from J, the junction contained 6 bases not matched to a gene. CDR3 bases: TGTGCCAGCAGCTTATTGGGACAGGGGGGGAGTGGCTACACCTTC. It is translated as CASSLLGQGGSGYTF.

The CDR3 coding sequence is TGTGCCAGCAGTGAAGCGGACAGGGGGCTAGCTGGAAACACCATATATTTT. It specifies CASSEADRGLAGNTIYF. J is TRBJ1-3 and V is TRBV2, with 11 bases aligning to TRBD1. The germline V gene has CDR1 SNHLY and CDR2 FYNNEI. The CDR3 extends over 17 amino acids. V dropped 0 bases and J dropped 2; count of bases not matched to a gene: 3.

There are a few counts of this clone. Other DNA sequences of this sample code for an identical CDR3. In DNA, the CDR3 is TGCAGCGTTGGGGACAGGGGCAATCAGCCCCAGCATTTT. This codes for CSVGDRGNQPQHF. J is TRBJ1-5 and V is TRBV29-1; 9 bases align to TRBD1. Germline CDR1 and CDR2: SQVTM and ANQGSEA. The CDR3 extends over 13 amino acids. V was pared by 4 bases and J by 2 bases, with 0 bases of the junction left unmatched.

This sequence joins TRBV2 and TRBJ2-6; a weak D match, TRBD2 (6 bases). V was shortened by 5 bases and J by 2 bases, with 10 bases between the two germline ends. The CDR3 sequence is 15 residues long. Germline CDR1 reads SNHLY; CDR2 reads FYNNEI. Here the CDR3 DNA reads TGTGCCAGCAGTAATGGAGGGCCTGGGGCCAACGTCCTGACTTTC. Protein sequence: CASSNGGPGANVLTF. Drawing the rest from reference TRBV2 and TRBJ2-6, the complete variable domain is EPEVTQTPSHQVTQMGQEVILRCVPISNHLYFYWYRQILGQKVEFLVSFYNNEISEKSEIFDDQFSVERPDGSNFTLKIRSTKLEDSAMYFCASSNGGPGANVLTFGAGSRLTVL.

The genes are TRBV28 and TRBJ1-3; D is possibly TRBD1 (6 bases). The CDR3 is made up of 13 amino acids. Germline V gene lookup returns CDR1 MDHEN and CDR2 SYDVKM. Trimming left V 8 bases short and J 2 bases short, with 10 bases between. The CDR3 nucleotides are TGTGCCAGCGTCCGGGACACTGGAAACACCATATATTTT. This encodes CASVRDTGNTIYF.

V and J are TRBV28 and TRBJ1-1, with D uncertain. This CDR3 spans 12 amino acids. V gave up 3 bases and J gave up 3 bases, with 5 bases separating them. CDR1 is MDHEN and CDR2 is SYDVKM in the germline V gene. CDR3 in DNA: TGTGCCAGCAGTTTTTCGGACACTGAAGCTTTCTTT. Encoded protein: CASSFSDTEAFF. The full variable domain, in which reference TRBV28 and TRBJ1-1 provide the parts outside the CDR3, is DVKVTQSSRYLVKRTGEKVFLECVQDMDHENMFWYRQDPGLGLRLIYFSYDVKMKEKGDIPEGYSVSREKKERFSLILESASTNQTSMYLCASSFSDTEAFFGQGTRLTVV.